Below, 32 T cell receptor beta chains from the same sample are listed, as sequenced in a study of shared clonotypes between healthy human individuals. Produced via immunoSEQ multiplex PCR; TCRdb's table is partial and in-frame only. The table has about 2 million clones, approximately 95% seen once; the top ten hold 0.13%. The sequenced material came from naive CD4+ T cells sorted from blood. Subset here: CD45RA+ positively selected. The origin of the receptors is a man aged 18 to 29 in good health.

The chain employs TRBV6-5 and TRBJ1-5; perhaps TRBD1 as D (5 bases). Per the germline V gene, CDR1 is MNHEY and CDR2 is SVGAGI. V was cut by 4 bases and J by 1 base, with 11 bases left in between. This CDR3 has 15 amino acids. The chain's CDR3 is CASSWFRDSNQPQHF. In DNA form, the CDR3 reads TGTGCCAGCAGTTGGTTCCGGGACAGCAATCAGCCCCAGCATTTT.

The genes are TRBV2 and TRBJ2-5; possibly TRBD2 for D (5 bases). The V gene's germline CDR1 is SNHLY and CDR2 FYNNEI. V was shortened by 6 bases and J by 1 base, with 15 bases between the two germline ends. CDR3 length: 15 residues. The CDR3 DNA follows: TGTGCCAGCAGATCGGAGACTAACACCCAAGAGACCCAGTACTTC. It specifies CASRSETNTQETQYF.

This clone was counted once. Here the CDR3 reads CASSQGIWRSSYEQYF. DNA of the CDR3: TGTGCCAGCAGCCAAGGGATTTGGCGGTCCTCCTACGAGCAGTACTTC. V usage is TRBV14 and J usage is TRBJ2-7; D unclear. The V gene's germline CDR1 is SGHDN and CDR2 FVKESK. V shed 1 base and J shed 0 bases, with 13 bases lying between them. The CDR3 totals 16 residues.

V and J are TRBV30 and TRBJ1-6; unclear D gene. The CDR3 is 16 residues long. V lost 3 bases and J lost 0, with 12 bases in between. In germline, CDR1 is GTSNPN, CDR2 SVGIG (reference sequence). As DNA, the CDR3 is TGTGCCTGGAGCCGGGCTCCCAGCTCCTATAATTCACCCCTCCACTTT. Its translation is CAWSRAPSSYNSPLHF.

The V call is TRBV7-3, the J call TRBJ2-7; a possible D gene is TRBD1 (6 bases). The CDR3 has 12 residues. CDR1 SGHTA and CDR2 FQGTGA come from the germline V gene. The ends were cut back, 8 bases at V and 0 bases at J, with 8 bases in the middle. CDR3 region: CASGQNSYEQYF. CDR3 nucleotide sequence: TGTGCCAGCGGACAGAACTCCTACGAGCAGTACTTC.

This chain uses TRBV4-3 with TRBJ2-1; D gene unclear. Deletions cut 1 base from V and 7 bases from J, with 8 bases between. This CDR3 contains 13 residues. Germline CDR1 and CDR2: LGHNA and YSLEER. CDR3 loop: CASSQATPNEQFF. CDR3 in DNA: TGCGCCAGCAGCCAAGCTACACCAAATGAGCAGTTCTTC.

This clone was seen only a few times. The chain employs TRBV6-5 and TRBJ2-1, with 12 bases identical to TRBD2. Germline values: CDR1 MNHEY, CDR2 SVGAGI. The CDR3 is made up of 15 amino acids. With 0 bases clipped from V and 7 bases from J, the junction kept 1 base outside the gene matches. The DNA of the CDR3 is TGTGCCAGCAGTTACTCGACTAGCGGGAGTAATGAGCAGTTCTTC. It encodes CASSYSTSGSNEQFF.

The rearrangement links TRBV28 to TRBJ1-5; 8 nucleotides line up with TRBD1. This CDR3 is built from 15 residues. V shed 6 bases and J 2 bases; nucleotides not matched to a gene: 6. Germline CDR1 and CDR2: MDHEN and SYDVKM. The CDR3 loop reads CASRQPGQGNQPQHF. CDR3 nucleotides: TGTGCCAGCAGACAACCGGGACAGGGCAATCAGCCCCAGCATTTT.

Turning to this clone: Other nucleotide sequences from this sample produce the same CDR3. The V gene is TRBV5-1, the J gene TRBJ2-1, with 7 bases fitting TRBD2. This CDR3 is 15 amino acids long. Trimming took 2 bases from V and 0 from J; bases not matched to a gene: 2. The V gene's germline CDR1 is SGHRS and CDR2 YFSETQ. The CDR3 here is CASSLGEGSYNEQFF. For the CDR3, the DNA is TGCGCCAGCAGCTTAGGGGAGGGCTCCTACAATGAGCAGTTCTTC.

This clone was seen just once. The chain combines TRBV5-4 with TRBJ2-3; 11 bases line up with TRBD2. Per the germline V gene, CDR1 is SGHNT and CDR2 is YYREEE (reference sequence). The length of the CDR3 is 14 residues. V shed 0 bases, J shed 11 bases, and the junction held 5 bases outside the gene matches. The CDR3 nucleotides are TGTGCCAGCAGCTTGGGGCTAGCGGGGGGCAGGCAGTATTTT. Residues: CASSLGLAGGRQYF.

The chain combines TRBV5-1 with TRBJ2-1; D unresolved. Trimming stripped 2 bases from V and 0 bases from J, with 15 bases between. The CDR3 spans 17 residues. Germline CDR1 is SGHRS and CDR2 is YFSETQ. CDR3 in DNA: TGCGCCAGCAGCTTCCCCCCGACTTTAAACTCCTACAATGAGCAGTTCTTC. This codes for CASSFPPTLNSYNEQFF.

CDR3 sequence: CASSLPLTRTFSSGANVLTF. The CDR3 region has the DNA TGTGCCAGCAGTTTACCCCTGACCCGCACCTTCAGCTCTGGGGCCAACGTCCTGACTTTC. The chain carries TRBV28 and TRBJ2-6, with unresolved D. The germline V gene has CDR1 MDHEN and CDR2 SYDVKM. V was pared by 2 bases and J by 0 bases, with 20 bases between. The CDR3 is made up of 20 amino acids.

This clone was counted once. J is TRBJ1-2 and V is TRBV6-1; a possible D gene is TRBD1 (6 bases). Germline CDR1 MNHNS, CDR2 SASEGT. The germline V and J ends were trimmed by 3 bases and 2 bases, with 10 bases remaining between them. The CDR3 runs to 14 residues. Here the CDR3 DNA reads TGTGCCAGCAGTGACTCTGGGACAAACTATGGCTACACCTTC. Translating gives CASSDSGTNYGYTF.

J is TRBJ2-4 and V is TRBV11-2; 8 positions agree with TRBD1. CDR1 and CDR2 from the germline V gene are SGHAT and FQNNGV. The trim removed 1 base at V and 7 bases at J, leaving 6 bases unmatched. There are 15 residues in the CDR3. CDR3 sequence (DNA): TGTGCCAGCAGCTTAGGGGACAGGCTACCCAACATTCAGTACTTC. Translated: CASSLGDRLPNIQYF.

This chain uses TRBV5-6 with TRBJ1-6, with D perhaps matching TRBD1 (5 bases). CDR1 and CDR2 from the germline V gene are SGHDT and YYEEEE. V lost 4 bases, J lost 7 bases, and 15 bases lay in between. The CDR3 consists of 15 residues. The CDR3 sequence: CASSPHRDLNSPLHF. CDR3 nucleotides: TGTGCCAGCAGCCCCCACCGGGACCTGAATTCACCCCTCCACTTT.

This rearrangement joins TRBV6-1 to TRBJ2-7; 7 bases fit TRBD1. The CDR3 consists of 13 residues. Germline V gene lookup returns CDR1 MNHNS and CDR2 SASEGT. V trimming: 6 bases; J trimming: 4 bases; junction bases outside the gene matches: 6. CDR3 sequence (DNA): TGTGCCAGCAGACCGGGACAGTGGTACGAGCAGTACTTC. Translated: CASRPGQWYEQYF.

Written as DNA, the CDR3 is TGTGCCAGCAGCGACGGGACTCGATTCAACTACAATGAGCAGTTCTTC. It is translated as CASSDGTRFNYNEQFF. The chain joins TRBV7-3 to TRBJ2-1; possible D gene TRBD2, 6 bases. V shed 5 bases and J shed 3 bases, with 17 bases lying between them. Germline V gene sequence: CDR1 SGHTA, CDR2 FQGTGA. The CDR3 covers 16 residues.

V is TRBV30 and J is TRBJ2-7; TRBD2 agrees at 11 bases. Judging by the DNA end, TRBJ2-1 fits better; the J call may be wrong. Germline V gene data show CDR1 as GTSNPN and CDR2 as SVGIG (reference sequence). The CDR3 runs 16 residues. The CDR3 nucleotides read TGTGCCTGGAGTGTCAGTAGCGGGAGGGCCTACAATGAGCAGTTCTTC. It encodes CAWSVSSGRAYNEQFF.

The rearrangement links TRBV30 to TRBJ2-3; 7 bases agree with TRBD2. V shed 4 bases, J shed 3 bases, and the junction held 1 base outside the gene matches. This CDR3 is 12 amino acids long. CDR1 and CDR2 (germline): GTSNPN, SVGIG (reference sequence). The CDR3 nucleotides read TGTGCCTGGACTAGCGGAACAGATACGCAGTATTTT. Protein product: CAWTSGTDTQYF.

V is TRBV7-2 and J is TRBJ2-3, with D unclear. Trimming stripped 0 bases from V and 0 bases from J, with 16 bases between. This CDR3 comprises 18 residues. CDR1 and CDR2 (germline): SGHTA, FQGNSA. The CDR3, as DNA: TGTGCCAGCAGCTTAGCGTTGCCATTTGAGACCAGCACAGATACGCAGTATTTT. Encoded protein: CASSLALPFETSTDTQYF.

The chain joins TRBV10-3 to TRBJ1-1; the D is unclear. This CDR3 is built from 13 residues. The germline CDR1 and CDR2 sequences are ENHRY and SYGVKD. The germline V and J ends were trimmed by 4 bases and 8 bases, with 14 bases remaining between them. The CDR3 sequence: CAISGADRTEAFF. The CDR3 nucleotides read TGTGCCATCAGTGGGGCAGACCGGACCGAAGCTTTCTTT.

The chain combines TRBV28 with TRBJ1-5; D gene unclear. Germline CDR1 reads MDHEN; CDR2 reads SYDVKM. CDR3 size: 16 residues. V was shortened by 1 base and J by 3 bases, with 13 bases between the two germline ends. CDR3 residues: CASSLSGGYYNQPQHF. The CDR3 DNA is TGTGCCAGCAGTTTATCCGGCGGATACTACAATCAGCCCCAGCATTTT.

In its sample, this clone was seen once. The DNA for the CDR3 is TGTGCCAGCAGTTTATTCGGCGCAGGATCTATGAACACTGAAGCTTTCTTT. Amino acids: CASSLFGAGSMNTEAFF. The chain joins TRBV27 to TRBJ1-1; D uncertain. Germline assignment: CDR1 MNHEY and CDR2 SMNVEV (reference sequence). Trimming left V 1 base short and J 0 bases short, with 15 bases between. CDR3 length equals 17 residues.

The genes are TRBV9 and TRBJ1-5; D might be TRBD1 (5 bases). Per the germline V gene, CDR1 is SGDLS and CDR2 is YYNGEE. The V gene lost 3 bases and the J gene lost 5 bases, with 9 bases spanning the gap. The CDR3 covers 13 residues. CDR3: CASSASTDQPQHF. The DNA of the CDR3 is TGTGCCAGCAGCGCCTCGACAGATCAGCCCCAGCATTTT.

This clone was found once. This chain joins TRBV28 and TRBJ2-7; 7 bases line up with TRBD1. The CDR3 is 16 residues long. Germline-derived CDR1 and CDR2 are MDHEN and SYDVKM. Trimming removed 5 bases from V and 3 bases from J; junction bases left unmatched: 13. CDR3 nucleotide sequence: TGTGCCAGCAGTAACCGGGGACAGCACATCCACTACGAGCAGTACTTC. Translation: CASSNRGQHIHYEQYF.

This chain uses TRBV2 with TRBJ2-7; the match to TRBD2 covers 10 bases. The CDR3 runs 16 residues. V lost 4 bases and J lost 4; bases outside the gene matches: 10. Per the germline V gene, CDR1 is SNHLY and CDR2 is FYNNEI. In nucleotides, the CDR3 is TGTGCCAGCAGTGTCGTCAGCGGGAGGGCCCTTTACGAGCAGTACTTC. Its protein is CASSVVSGRALYEQYF.

The chain employs TRBV6-5 and TRBJ2-7; 9 bases map to TRBD1. The V gene end was trimmed by 6 bases and the J gene end by 0 bases; junction bases not matched to a gene: 3. The CDR3 has 14 amino acids. The germline V gene encodes CDR1 MNHEY and CDR2 SVGAGI. As DNA, the CDR3 is TGTGCCAGCAGGCTGACAGGGGGCTCCTACGAGCAGTACTTC. The encoded protein is CASRLTGGSYEQYF.

The chain employs TRBV18 and TRBJ2-5; D call uncertain. Germline CDR1 KGHSH, CDR2 LQKENI. The CDR3 spans 12 residues. V was cut by 2 bases and J by 4 bases, with 5 bases left in between. The CDR3 region is CASSPISETQYF. CDR3 in DNA: TGTGCCAGCTCACCAATCTCAGAGACCCAGTACTTC.

The chain employs TRBV5-1 and TRBJ2-3; a possible D gene is TRBD1 (6 bases). CDR3 size: 16 residues. The ends were cut back, 4 bases at V and 2 bases at J, with 17 bases in the middle. Germline V CDR1 and CDR2: SGHRS, YFSETQ. CDR3: CASSGGRGANTDTQYF. Written as DNA, the CDR3 is TGCGCCAGCAGCGGGGGCCGGGGCGCTAACACAGATACGCAGTATTTT.

The DNA for the CDR3 is TGTGCCAGCAGTTCGACGGGATATTACAATGAGCAGTTCTTC. It specifies CASSSTGYYNEQFF. The chain couples TRBV27 to TRBJ2-1; weak D call: TRBD2 (5 bases). V was clipped by 4 bases and J by 4 bases, with 11 bases between them. Germline V lookup: CDR1 MNHEY, CDR2 SMNVEV (reference sequence). The CDR3 is 14 residues long.

With respect to this clone: Other DNA sequences in this sample translate to the same CDR3. This CDR3 reads CASSLAGTGGYEQYF. The CDR3 DNA sequence: TGCGCCAGCAGCTTGGCCGGGACAGGGGGTTACGAGCAGTACTTC. The chain has TRBV5-1 and TRBJ2-7; 11 bases are shared with TRBD1. Germline V gives CDR1 SGHRS, CDR2 YFSETQ. CDR3 length equals 15 residues. After removal of 0 bases from V and 4 bases from J, the junction contained 3 bases not matched to a gene.

V and J are TRBV6-1 and TRBJ2-3; TRBD1 might be the D (5 bases). Germline V lookup: CDR1 MNHNS, CDR2 SASEGT. The CDR3 consists of 15 residues. With 4 bases removed from V and 2 bases from J, the gap between germline ends came to 13 bases. The CDR3 reads CASSVQGHSTDTQYF. The CDR3 DNA is TGTGCCAGCAGTGTTCAGGGTCACTCCACAGATACGCAGTATTTT.